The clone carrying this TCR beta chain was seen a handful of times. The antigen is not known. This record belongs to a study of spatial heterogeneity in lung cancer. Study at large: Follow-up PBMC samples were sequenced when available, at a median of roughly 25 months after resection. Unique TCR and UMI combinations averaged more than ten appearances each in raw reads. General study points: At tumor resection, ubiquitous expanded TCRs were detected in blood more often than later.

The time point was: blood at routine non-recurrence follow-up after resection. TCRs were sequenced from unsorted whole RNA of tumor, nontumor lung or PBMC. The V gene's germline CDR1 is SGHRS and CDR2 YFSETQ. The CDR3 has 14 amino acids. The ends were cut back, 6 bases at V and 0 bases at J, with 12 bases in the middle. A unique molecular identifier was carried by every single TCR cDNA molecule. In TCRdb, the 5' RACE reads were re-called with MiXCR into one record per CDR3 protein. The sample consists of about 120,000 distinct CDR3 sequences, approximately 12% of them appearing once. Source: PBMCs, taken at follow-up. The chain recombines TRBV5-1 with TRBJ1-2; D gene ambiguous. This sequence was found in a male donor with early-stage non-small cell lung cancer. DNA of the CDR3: TGCGCCAGCAACCCCGGGAGTACTAACTATGGCTACACCTTC. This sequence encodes CASNPGSTNYGYTF. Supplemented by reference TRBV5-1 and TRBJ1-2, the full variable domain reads KAGVTQTPRYLIKTRGQQVTLSCSPISGHRSVSWYQQTPGQGLQFLFEYFSETQRNKGNFPGRFSGRQFSNSRSEMNVSTLELGDSALYLCASNPGSTNYGYTFGSGTRLTVV.